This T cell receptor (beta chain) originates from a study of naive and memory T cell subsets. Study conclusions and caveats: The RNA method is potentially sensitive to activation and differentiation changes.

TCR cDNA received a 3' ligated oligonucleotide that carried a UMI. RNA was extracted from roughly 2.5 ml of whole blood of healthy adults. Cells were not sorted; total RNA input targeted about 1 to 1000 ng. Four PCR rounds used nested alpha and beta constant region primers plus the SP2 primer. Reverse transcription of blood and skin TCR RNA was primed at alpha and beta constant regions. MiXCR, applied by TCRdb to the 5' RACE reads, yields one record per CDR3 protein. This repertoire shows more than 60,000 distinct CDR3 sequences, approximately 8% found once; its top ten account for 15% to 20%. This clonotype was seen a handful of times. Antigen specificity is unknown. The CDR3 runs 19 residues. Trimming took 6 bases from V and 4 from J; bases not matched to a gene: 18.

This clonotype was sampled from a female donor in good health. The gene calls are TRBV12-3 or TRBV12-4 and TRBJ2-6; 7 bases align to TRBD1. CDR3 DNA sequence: TGTGCCAGCAGCTCCACTAGGACAGGTGGTATGAGCGGGGCCAACGTCCTGACTTTC. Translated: CASSSTRTGGMSGANVLTF.